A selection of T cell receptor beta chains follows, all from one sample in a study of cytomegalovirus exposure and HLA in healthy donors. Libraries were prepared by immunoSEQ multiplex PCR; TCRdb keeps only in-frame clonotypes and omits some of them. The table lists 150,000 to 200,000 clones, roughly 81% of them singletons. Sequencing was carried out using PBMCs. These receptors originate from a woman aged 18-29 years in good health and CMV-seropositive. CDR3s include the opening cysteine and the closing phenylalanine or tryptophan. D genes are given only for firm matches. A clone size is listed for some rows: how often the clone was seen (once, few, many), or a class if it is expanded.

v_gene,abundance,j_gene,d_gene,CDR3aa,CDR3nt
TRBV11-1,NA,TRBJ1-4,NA,CASSWGYNEKLFF,TGTGCCAGCAGCTGGGGCTATAATGAAAAACTGTTTTTT
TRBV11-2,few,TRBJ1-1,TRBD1,CASSLSSGTGNTEAFF,TGTGCCAGCAGCTTAAGTTCCGGGACAGGCAACACTGAAGCTTTCTTT
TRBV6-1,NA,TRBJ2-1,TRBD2,CASSEGAPTSGGSVFF,TGTGCCAGCAGTGAGGGGGCCCCGACTAGCGGGGGCTCCGTGTTCTTC
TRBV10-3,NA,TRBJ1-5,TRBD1,CAISESGTGGQPQHF,TGTGCCATCAGTGAGTCGGGGACAGGCGGGCAGCCCCAGCATTTT
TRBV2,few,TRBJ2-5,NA,CASSENSFQETQYF,TGTGCCAGCAGTGAAAACTCCTTCCAAGAGACCCAGTACTTC
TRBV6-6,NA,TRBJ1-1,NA,CASSSGVSTEAFF,TGTGCCAGCAGTTCCGGGGTGTCCACTGAAGCTTTCTTT
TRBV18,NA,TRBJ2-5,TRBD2,CASSPPNSGNQETQYF,TGTGCCAGCTCACCACCGAATAGCGGGAATCAAGAGACCCAGTACTTC
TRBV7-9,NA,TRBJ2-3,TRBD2,CASSFLAGGPNTQYF,TGTGCCAGCAGCTTTTTAGCGGGGGGGCCGAATACGCAGTATTTT
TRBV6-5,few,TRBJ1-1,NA,CASSYSQGNTEAFF,TGTGCCAGCAGTTACTCACAGGGGAACACTGAAGCTTTCTTT
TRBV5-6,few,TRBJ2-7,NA,CASSSLAGPFSGSNEQYF,TGTGCCAGCAGCTCCTTGGCCGGTCCCTTTAGCGGCTCTAATGAGCAGTACTTC
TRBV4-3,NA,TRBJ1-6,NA,CASSQGGKNSPLHF,TGCGCCAGCAGCCAAGGGGGCAAAAATTCACCCCTCCACTTT
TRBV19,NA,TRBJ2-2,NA,CASSPSRVTGELFF,TGTGCCAGTAGTCCAAGCCGAGTCACCGGGGAGCTGTTTTTT
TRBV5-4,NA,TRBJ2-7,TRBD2,CASSSSGGAGEQYF,TGTGCCAGCAGCTCTAGCGGGGGGGCCGGCGAGCAGTACTTC
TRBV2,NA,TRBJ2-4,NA,CASSGSRAKNIQYF,TGTGCCAGCAGTGGGAGTCGCGCCAAAAACATTCAGTACTTC
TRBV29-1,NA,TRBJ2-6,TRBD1,CSVELKRTGGFSGANGLTF,TGCAGCGTTGAACTGAAAAGGACAGGGGGCTTCTCTGGGGCCAACGGCCTGACTTTC
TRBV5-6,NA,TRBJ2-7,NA,CASSLWEAGGIYEQYF,TGTGCCAGCAGCCTATGGGAGGCGGGCGGTATCTACGAGCAGTACTTC
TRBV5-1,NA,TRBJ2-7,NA,CASSSRGPRTYEQYF,TGCGCCAGCAGCTCGCGGGGTCCCAGGACTTACGAGCAGTACTTC
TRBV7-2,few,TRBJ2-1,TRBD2,CASTSIRGGKYNEQFF,TGTGCCAGCACCTCAATTCGGGGGGGGAAATACAATGAGCAGTTCTTC